This TCR beta chain stems from a study of vaccination and CD4 T cells after COVID-19. Overall study context: With about ten mild cases and one severe, convalescent patients were SARS-CoV-2 positive by nasal swab PCR. Stimulation of cells relied on overlapping spike peptides derived from SARS-CoV-2, HCoV-NL63, HCoV-OC43 and HCoV-229E. Study results and caveats: Analysis of convalescent patients found that 304 of 307 vaccine-specific clones were spike mono-reactive.

Described treatment: approximately 9-day PBMC culture with coronavirus spike peptide pools or control peptides (ViraFEST assay). Expanded clonotypes were found by TCR sequencing after peptide-pool stimulation (ViraFEST). Turning to this clonotype: Its target is unknown.

Sequence data for DNA of cultured CD4+ T cells were generated by the Oncomine TCR Beta short-read assay. One entry per CDR3 protein, called by TCRdb with MiXCR from the PCR reads. The data show about 12,000 distinct CDR3 sequences, with around a third seen just once and roughly 14% held by the top ten. The sequences come from CD4+ T cells from blood, cultured in vitro, collected after SARS-CoV-2 vaccination. This TCR was recovered from a human donor who had recovered from COVID-19.

DNA for the CDR3: TGTGCCAGCAGTTATGGTAGCGGTTACAATGAGCAGTTCTTC. It encodes CASSYGSGYNEQFF. The J gene is TRBJ2-1, the V gene TRBV6-2 or TRBV6-3; possibly TRBD2 for D (6 bases). The CDR3 loop spans 14 amino acids. Germline values: CDR1 MNHEY, CDR2 SVGEGT. V shed 3 bases and J shed 4 bases, with 10 bases lying between them.